This TCR beta chain was observed in a study of identical twins. This clonotype was counted many times. The antigen is not known. Study-wide results and limits: Sequences that were beta out-of-frame showed weaker excess twin sharing. Diverse VJ usage suggested most zero-insertion clonotypes were not invariant T cells. Clonotypes of the beta chain that were abundant in cord blood carried fewer insertions (memory repertoires showed none).

TCRdb used MiXCR to reprocess the 5' RACE reads, holding one entry per CDR3 protein. The data show around 1.7 million distinct CDR3 sequences, with less than 35% seen just once and about 0.27% held by the top ten. V was trimmed by 0 bases and J by 1 base, leaving 0 bases between them. The germline V gene has CDR1 ENHRY and CDR2 SYGVKD. The CDR3 covers 13 residues. The sequence came from a newborn girl in good health. The source material was cord blood. The chain links TRBV10-3 to TRBJ1-4; D is uncertain. CDR3 in amino acids: CAISESTNEKLFF. The CDR3 nucleotides read TGTGCCATCAGTGAGTCAACTAATGAAAAACTGTTTTTT.